This TCR beta chain was retrieved from a study of sequential checkpoint blockade in melanoma. Whole-study context: Arm A got nivolumab then ipilimumab; arm B the reverse, 1:1.

TCRdb keeps only in-frame clones here, not all; method: immunoSEQ multiplex PCR. The sample has roughly 8,400 clones; roughly nine tenths are singletons. Germline V gives CDR1 LGHNA, CDR2 YSLEER. The CDR3 extends over 15 amino acids. V was pared by 4 bases and J by 6 bases, with 15 bases between. Treatment reported: randomized to nivolumab then ipilimumab (arm A) or the reverse (arm B). No patient had prior DNA-damaging chemotherapy. Sorted cells were live CD3+CD8+, lacking CD19 and CD56, from PBMCs. This sequence joins TRBV4-3 and TRBJ1-4; D unresolved. The clonotype was recovered from a human donor with melanoma. This specimen was CD8+ T cells sorted from blood (inferred from file names), taken from a patient given nivolumab and ipilimumab in sequence. CDR3 region: CASSLHKSQHEKLFF. In DNA form, the CDR3 reads TGCGCCAGCAGCCTTCACAAATCCCAACATGAAAAACTGTTTTTT.